A selection of T cell receptor beta chains follows, all from one sample in a study of cytomegalovirus exposure and HLA in healthy donors. Generated by immunoSEQ multiplex PCR, the TCRdb table keeps only in-frame clones and is missing some. The repertoire holds some 160,000 clones, with roughly 91% as singletons. Source material: PBMCs. The receptors originated from a man younger than 35 in good health and CMV-seronegative. Both conserved end residues are part of each CDR3. The D gene is left open where the match is weak. Some rows have no size entry. The others give once, few or many, or a class for an expanded clone.

13,-,-,TRBJ1-1,TRBV2,CASSEPSLSLAFF,TGTGCCAGCAGTGAGCCCAGTCTGTCATTAGCTTTCTTT
13,once,-,TRBJ2-7,TRBV6-5,CASTPRRGYEQYF,TGTGCCAGCACCCCACGCCGGGGCTACGAGCAGTACTTC
16,-,TRBD2,TRBJ2-2,TRBV29-1,CSVPGLAGAGTGELFF,TGCAGCGTTCCGGGACTAGCGGGAGCGGGCACCGGGGAGCTGTTTTTT
14,once,TRBD1,TRBJ1-2,TRBV7-8,CASSSYRGGYGYTF,TGTGCCAGCAGCTCCTACAGGGGCGGCTATGGCTACACCTTC
17,once,TRBD2,TRBJ2-1,TRBV5-1,CASSPTSGALLNNEQFF,TGCGCCAGCAGCCCGACTAGCGGGGCCCTCCTAAACAATGAGCAGTTCTTC
14,-,TRBD2,TRBJ2-3,TRBV10-2,CASSLAGVRDTQYF,TGCGCCAGCAGTTTAGCGGGAGTGAGAGATACGCAGTATTTT
15,-,TRBD1,TRBJ1-5,TRBV6-6,CASSSNVQGVQPQHF,TGTGCCAGCAGTTCCAATGTTCAGGGGGTCCAGCCCCAGCATTTT
14,-,-,TRBJ1-4,TRBV28,CASRVFWGDEKLFF,TGTGCCAGCAGGGTTTTTTGGGGAGATGAAAAACTGTTTTTT
14,-,-,TRBJ2-3,TRBV6-5,CASSGAQGTDTQYF,TGTGCCAGCAGCGGGGCACAGGGAACAGATACGCAGTATTTT
15,-,TRBD2,TRBJ2-5,TRBV4-2,CASSQDNRGGETQYF,TGTGCCAGCAGCCAAGATAATCGGGGGGGGGAGACCCAGTACTTC
14,-,-,TRBJ1-1,TRBV4-2,CASRGGAQNTEAFF,TGTGCCAGCAGGGGGGGGGCCCAGAACACTGAAGCTTTCTTT
15,-,TRBD1,TRBJ1-1,TRBV6-5,CASSPLQGMNTEAFF,TGTGCCAGCAGTCCCCTACAGGGGATGAACACTGAAGCTTTCTTT
13,-,TRBD1,TRBJ2-5,TRBV5-6,CASSYDRGETQYF,TGTGCCAGCAGCTACGACAGGGGAGAGACCCAGTACTTC
14,-,TRBD1,TRBJ2-3,TRBV4-3,CASSQGTGADTQYF,TGCGCCAGCAGCCAAGGGACAGGAGCAGATACGCAGTATTTT
13,once,-,TRBJ2-5,TRBV2,CASMRDSQETQYF,TGTGCCAGCATGAGGGACTCCCAAGAGACCCAGTACTTC
14,-,TRBD1,TRBJ1-5,TRBV6-5,CASKTGLSNQPQHF,TGTGCCAGCAAGACAGGGCTAAGCAATCAGCCCCAGCATTTT
14,-,-,TRBJ2-7,TRBV18,CASSPILSSYEQYF,TGTGCCAGCTCCCCCATCCTCAGCTCCTACGAGCAGTACTTC
13,-,-,TRBJ1-1,TRBV29-1,CSVTSRWNTEAFF,TGCAGCGTGACCTCCAGGTGGAACACTGAAGCTTTCTTT
14,-,TRBD1,TRBJ1-2,TRBV4-3,CASSQGGQNYGYTF,TGCGCCAGCAGCCAAGGGGGACAGAACTATGGCTACACCTTC
15,-,-,TRBJ1-1,TRBV5-1,CASRVDGGYDTEAFF,TGCGCCAGCAGGGTCGATGGGGGGTACGACACTGAAGCTTTCTTT
13,-,TRBD1,TRBJ1-2,TRBV25-1,CASSPTGERGYTF,TGTGCCAGCAGTCCGACAGGGGAGCGAGGCTACACCTTC
16,-,-,TRBJ2-6,TRBV7-9,CASSPRGTSGANVLTF,TGTGCCAGCAGCCCCCGGGGGACCTCTGGGGCCAACGTCCTGACTTTC
14,-,-,TRBJ1-3,TRBV6-5,CASSRHGSGNTIYF,TGTGCCAGCAGCCGCCACGGCTCTGGAAACACCATATATTTT
13,-,-,TRBJ1-3,TRBV6-5,CASRQFSGNTIYF,TGTGCCAGCAGACAGTTCTCTGGAAACACCATATATTTT
12,-,-,TRBJ2-7,TRBV11-2,CASSLGGVTQYF,TGTGCCAGCAGCTTAGGGGGGGTGACGCAGTACTTC
14,-,TRBD1,TRBJ2-1,TRBV5-6,CASSLGQGTNEQFF,TGTGCCAGCAGCTTGGGACAGGGGACCAATGAGCAGTTCTTC
14,-,TRBD1,TRBJ2-7,TRBV27,CASRWTGGDYEQYF,TGTGCCAGCAGGTGGACAGGGGGAGACTACGAGCAGTACTTC
14,-,-,TRBJ2-7,TRBV28,CASSLGTLTYEQYF,TGTGCCAGCAGTTTGGGCACCCTAACCTACGAGCAGTACTTC
13,-,-,TRBJ2-1,TRBV19,CASSPGTGNEQFF,TGTGCCAGTAGTCCAGGGACTGGGAATGAGCAGTTCTTC
15,-,-,TRBJ2-3,TRBV7-6,CASSPKFGEADTQYF,TGTGCCAGCAGCCCCAAGTTTGGGGAGGCAGATACGCAGTATTTT
16,-,TRBD2,TRBJ2-4,TRBV7-2,CASSGTSGGIVNIQYF,TGTGCCAGCAGCGGCACTAGCGGGGGTATTGTAAACATTCAGTACTTC
14,-,TRBD2,TRBJ2-3,TRBV6-5,CASSRTSDLYTQYF,TGTGCCAGCAGTAGGACTAGCGATCTCTATACGCAGTATTTT
12,-,-,TRBJ2-7,TRBV5-1,CASSLNLEGQYF,TGCGCCAGCAGCCTGAATCTCGAGGGGCAGTACTTC
16,-,TRBD1,TRBJ1-6,TRBV14,CASSLDRGNSYSPLHF,TGTGCCAGCAGCCTTGACAGGGGTAATTCATATTCACCCCTCCACTTT
17,-,TRBD2,TRBJ2-4,TRBV27,CASSRLAGGRGENIQYF,TGTGCCAGCAGTCGACTAGCGGGGGGGCGAGGCGAAAACATTCAGTACTTC
15,-,TRBD1,TRBJ1-2,TRBV5-1,CASRSQGEAAYGYTF,TGCGCCAGCAGGTCGCAGGGGGAGGCCGCCTATGGCTACACCTTC
14,once,-,TRBJ2-3,TRBV6-1,CASSGQTSTDTQYF,TGTGCCAGCAGTGGACAGACCAGCACAGATACGCAGTATTTT